These T cell receptor beta chains were read from a single sample in a study of blood T cell repertoires in COVID-19. Measured with immunoSEQ multiplex PCR; TCRdb has only the in-frame clones, and not every one. The repertoire holds about 200,000 clones, with roughly four fifths as singletons. Material: PBMCs or T cells enriched from blood (not recorded which). Source of these receptors: a middle-aged man who had recovered from COVID-19. Each CDR3 is given with its conserved first and last residue. A D gene is named only where the DNA matches it firmly. Clone size, where shown, is once, few, many, or a class for clones that have expanded.

v_call,clone_size,d_call,j_call,cdr3_aa,cdr3_nt
TRBV7-9,-,-,TRBJ2-5,CASSVRLSGGETQYF,TGTGCCAGCAGCGTCCGGTTGAGCGGTGGAGAGACCCAGTACTTC
TRBV7-8,-,-,TRBJ2-1,CASNSPSSYNEQFF,TGTGCCAGCAACTCCCCGAGCTCCTACAATGAGCAGTTCTTC
TRBV9,-,TRBD2,TRBJ2-1,CASSVGERGNFIIYNEQFF,TGTGCCAGCAGCGTAGGGGAGCGGGGGAATTTCATTATCTACAATGAGCAGTTCTTC
TRBV9,once,TRBD1,TRBJ1-4,CASSDGQTGAFEKLFF,TGTGCCAGCAGCGACGGACAAACAGGGGCTTTTGAAAAACTGTTTTTT
TRBV28,once,-,TRBJ2-7,CASSPTAVSFSYEQYF,TGTGCCAGCAGCCCTACTGCGGTCTCTTTCTCCTACGAGCAGTACTTC
TRBV29-1,-,-,TRBJ2-4,CSVRGRLAKNIQYF,TGCAGCGTTCGGGGAAGACTAGCCAAAAACATTCAGTACTTC
TRBV4-3,-,-,TRBJ2-3,CASSQPGTDTQYF,TGCGCCAGCAGCCAACCCGGCACAGATACGCAGTATTTT
TRBV2,-,-,TRBJ1-2,CASSFRPRAEMYGYTF,TGTGCCAGCAGTTTCCGCCCTAGAGCTGAGATGTATGGCTACACCTTC
TRBV2,-,-,TRBJ1-6,CASSVGGDSNSPLHF,TGTGCCAGCAGTGTAGGGGGGGACTCAAATTCACCCCTCCACTTT
TRBV4-1,-,TRBD1,TRBJ1-4,CASSLQGESREKLFF,TGCGCCAGCAGCCTCCAGGGGGAGTCTCGGGAAAAACTGTTTTTT
TRBV6-2/TRBV6-3,-,-,TRBJ1-1,CASSYSQMNTEAFF,TGTGCCAGCAGTTATTCACAGATGAACACTGAAGCTTTCTTT
TRBV7-2,-,TRBD2,TRBJ2-3,CASSLTPWTSGPDTQYF,TGTGCCAGCAGCTTAACCCCGTGGACTAGCGGCCCAGATACGCAGTATTTT
TRBV28,-,TRBD1,TRBJ1-2,CASRARGTGVVGYGYTF,TGTGCCAGCAGAGCGCGGGGGACAGGGGTAGTAGGGTATGGCTACACCTTC
TRBV3-1/TRBV3-2,once,-,TRBJ1-1,CASSQDRLEAFF,TGTGCCAGCAGCCAAGACAGGCTCGAAGCTTTCTTT
TRBV18,few,-,TRBJ1-1,CASSPQHRVGNTEAFF,TGTGCCAGCTCTCCCCAACACAGGGTCGGGAACACTGAAGCTTTCTTT
TRBV5-1,few,TRBD2,TRBJ2-5,CASSLGLAAQETQYF,TGCGCCAGCAGCTTAGGACTAGCGGCTCAAGAGACCCAGTACTTC
TRBV7-8,-,-,TRBJ2-3,CASSLAPAITDTQYF,TGTGCCAGCAGCTTAGCGCCCGCGATTACAGATACGCAGTATTTT
TRBV18,-,-,TRBJ1-1,CASSPPMDTEAFF,TGTGCCAGCTCCCCCCCTATGGACACTGAAGCTTTCTTT
TRBV5-5,-,-,TRBJ1-5,CATSRQAGEQPQHF,TGTGCCACCTCAAGACAGGCGGGGGAACAGCCCCAGCATTTT
TRBV2,-,TRBD1,TRBJ2-1,CASREWTGNEQFF,TGTGCCAGCAGGGAATGGACAGGCAATGAGCAGTTCTTC
TRBV7-9,-,-,TRBJ2-3,CASSPEWGGRSTDTQYF,TGTGCCAGCAGCCCGGAGTGGGGGGGCCGGAGCACAGATACGCAGTATTTT
TRBV18,-,TRBD1,TRBJ1-2,CASSPRDRANYGYTF,TGTGCCAGCTCACCACGGGACAGGGCCAACTATGGCTACACCTTC
TRBV7-2,-,-,TRBJ1-1,CASSLGLWGRTEAFF,TGTGCCAGCAGCTTAGGACTGTGGGGGAGGACTGAAGCTTTCTTT
TRBV7-2,-,TRBD1,TRBJ1-1,CASRDRGVNTEAFF,TGTGCCAGCAGGGACAGGGGGGTGAACACTGAAGCTTTCTTT
TRBV20-1,-,TRBD1,TRBJ1-1,CSASRQGNTEAFF,TGCAGTGCTAGTAGACAGGGGAACACTGAAGCTTTCTTT
TRBV2,-,TRBD1,TRBJ1-2,CASRTGVLSYGYTF,TGTGCCAGCAGGACAGGGGTCCTCAGCTATGGCTACACCTTC
TRBV7-8,-,TRBD1,TRBJ1-2,CASRPQGAKYGYTF,TGTGCCAGCAGACCCCAGGGGGCTAAGTATGGCTACACCTTC
TRBV29-1,-,-,TRBJ2-7,CSVAQDSYEQYF,TGCAGCGTTGCCCAAGACAGCTACGAGCAGTACTTC
TRBV4-2,-,-,TRBJ1-2,CASSQDFSGSNYGYTF,TGTGCCAGCAGCCAAGATTTTAGCGGTTCTAACTATGGCTACACCTTC
TRBV19,-,-,TRBJ2-7,CASSAKRTATYEQYF,TGTGCCAGTAGCGCGAAGCGGACGGCGACCTACGAGCAGTACTTC
TRBV5-4,-,-,TRBJ1-1,CASSLVPLPEAFF,TGTGCCAGCAGCTTGGTGCCGCTACCTGAAGCTTTCTTT